Listed below are T cell receptor beta chains from one sample, sequenced in a study of T cells after yellow fever vaccination. TCRdb processed the 5' RACE reads anew with MiXCR; each CDR3 protein has one entry. The repertoire holds about 45,000 distinct CDR3 sequences, with about 6.8% as singletons. Sequencing used CD8+ T cells not binding an NS4B(214-222) dextramer, sorted from PBMCs, obtained 45 days after the yellow fever booster vaccination. These TCRs come from a young man who received the YFV17D yellow fever vaccine. Both conserved end residues are part of each CDR3. The order of the fields is D gene, J gene, V gene, clone size, CDR3 DNA, CDR3 protein. A D gene is named only where the DNA matches it firmly. Only some rows state a clone size, as once, few, many or a class for expanded clones.

>TRBD2|TRBJ2-1|TRBV7-6|few
TGTGCCAGCACGTACAGCCACTTGAACCGACTAGCGCTCCGGGGTGAGCAGTTCTTC
CASTYSHLNRLALRGEQFF
>TRBD2|TRBJ2-2|TRBV6-5|few
TGTGCCAGCAGTTACACGGGAGGGGGTGCCGGGGAGCTGTTTTTT
CASSYTGGGAGELFF
>TRBD2|TRBJ2-1|TRBV19|many
TGTGCCAGTGCGGGAGGCTCTCCGGATGAGCAGTTCTTC
CASAGGSPDEQFF
>-|TRBJ2-1|TRBV11-2|many
TGTGCCAGCAGCTTAGAGGGCAGGGTATACTACAATGAGCAGTTCTTC
CASSLEGRVYYNEQFF
>TRBD1|TRBJ2-5|TRBV5-4|-
TGTGCCAGCAGTTCTACAGGGGGCCTCGGGGAGACCCAGTACTTC
CASSSTGGLGETQYF
>-|TRBJ2-1|TRBV21-1|many
TGTGCCAGCAGCAAAGAGGGACTAGCGGATGACAATGAGCAGTTCTTC
CASSKEGLADDNEQFF
>-|TRBJ2-6|TRBV9|many
TGTGCCAGCAGCGGAATTAGCTCTGGGGCCAACGTCCTGACTTTC
CASSGISSGANVLTF
>-|TRBJ2-1|TRBV12-3/TRBV12-4|many
TGTGCCAGCAGTGTGATCCCAGGCGGGACCTATGAGCAGTTCTTC
CASSVIPGGTYEQFF
>-|TRBJ2-4|TRBV7-2|many
TGTGCCAGCAGCTTAGTCTCGGAAAACATTCAGTACTTC
CASSLVSENIQYF
>TRBD2|TRBJ2-1|TRBV4-3|many
TGCGCCAGCAGTCCGACTAGCGGTCCCGGAGTGGGCAATGAGCAGTTCTTC
CASSPTSGPGVGNEQFF
>TRBD2|TRBJ2-1|TRBV20-1|-
TGCAGTGCTAGAGATCCCGCGGGAGGTACCTACAATGAGCAGTTCTTC
CSARDPAGGTYNEQFF
>-|TRBJ1-2|TRBV6-5|many
TGTGCCAGCGGATTTACCTATGGCTACACCTTC
CASGFTYGYTF
>-|TRBJ2-3|TRBV20-1|many
TGCAGTGCTAGAGATCCGCAGGGTTGGGCAGATACGCAGTATTTT
CSARDPQGWADTQYF
>TRBD2|TRBJ2-1|TRBV7-6|many
TGTGCCAGCAGCTCCCGGGTAGCGGGAGTCGGTAATGAGCAGTTCTTC
CASSSRVAGVGNEQFF
>-|TRBJ2-1|TRBV30|-
TGTGCCTGGAGTGGGGGAAATGAGCAGTTCTTC
CAWSGGNEQFF
>TRBD2|TRBJ2-7|TRBV11-2|many
TGTGCCAGCAGCTTATGGGCTAGCGGGATCTACGAGCAGTACTTC
CASSLWASGIYEQYF
>-|TRBJ1-6|TRBV12-5|few
TGTGCTAGTGGTTTCCTGAAGGACATGCCTTGGCATTCACCCCTCCACTTT
CASGFLKDMPWHSPLHF
>-|TRBJ2-1|TRBV12-3/TRBV12-4|many
TGTGCCAGCAGTCACCGGGCAGGGCGCAATGAGCAGTTCTTC
CASSHRAGRNEQFF
>-|TRBJ2-4|TRBV12-5|many
TGTGCTAGCCAAAACCCGGGGGCCGCGGGTGGAAACATTCAGTACTTC
CASQNPGAAGGNIQYF
>TRBD1|TRBJ2-7|TRBV7-9|many
TGTGCCAGCAGCTTAGCTCCAGGGGGCTTCGACGAGCAGTACTTC
CASSLAPGGFDEQYF
>-|TRBJ2-3|TRBV4-2|many
TGTGCCAGCAGCCAAGGAGTCGCAGATACGCAGTATTTT
CASSQGVADTQYF
>-|TRBJ2-7|TRBV2|many
TGTGCCAGCAGAGCGACAGAAGGCTACGAGCAGTACTTC
CASRATEGYEQYF
>-|TRBJ2-1|TRBV7-9|many
TGTGCCAGCAGCTCACCGGGTAGCTGGAACAATGAGCAGTTCTTC
CASSSPGSWNNEQFF
>-|TRBJ2-6|TRBV7-6|few
TGTGCCAGCAGCAATAGGGTAGGGGAGGCAAAACTGGGGGCCAACGTCCTGACTTTC
CASSNRVGEAKLGANVLTF
>-|TRBJ2-1|TRBV5-5|many
TGTGCCAGCCAACCCACCTACTCCTACAATGAGCAGTTCTTC
CASQPTYSYNEQFF
>-|TRBJ1-1|TRBV2|few
TGTGCCAGCAGTGCGGGACGCGGGACGTTCACTGAAGCTTTCTTT
CASSAGRGTFTEAFF
>-|TRBJ1-1|TRBV12-3/TRBV12-4|many
TGTGCCAGCAGACTATGGGGGGACGGGGAATCGAACACTGAAGCTTTCTTT
CASRLWGDGESNTEAFF
>TRBD2|TRBJ2-1|TRBV20-1|many
TGCAGTGCTAATCGAGCGGGGCCCGCCTACAATGAGCAGTTCTTC
CSANRAGPAYNEQFF
>-|TRBJ1-5|TRBV20-1|-
TGCAGTGCTAGAGACCTCAGGGTTGCAGGACGGCAGCCCCAGCATTTT
CSARDLRVAGRQPQHF
>TRBD2|TRBJ2-3|TRBV12-3/TRBV12-4|many
TGTGCCAGCAGGGAGGGACTAGCAGACGTTCATACGCAGTATTTT
CASREGLADVHTQYF
>-|TRBJ2-4|TRBV5-5|-
TGTGCCAGCAGCTTGGAGGCATACATTCAGTACTTC
CASSLEAYIQYF
>-|TRBJ2-7|TRBV20-1|many
TGCAGTGCTAGAGATCCAGGGTGGACCTACGAGCAGTACTTC
CSARDPGWTYEQYF
>-|TRBJ1-2|TRBV6-1|-
TGTGCCAGCAGTGAAGCGTGGGCCGGGGTTGATGGCTACACCTTC
CASSEAWAGVDGYTF
>TRBD1|TRBJ2-7|TRBV5-4|few
TGTGCCAGCAGCCGGGATGGGACAGGGAACTACGAGCAGTACTTC
CASSRDGTGNYEQYF
>TRBD2|TRBJ2-5|TRBV5-4|-
TGTGCCAGCAAGATGGGACTAGCGGACCAAGAGACCCAGTACTTC
CASKMGLADQETQYF
>-|TRBJ2-4|TRBV29-1|many
TGCAGCGTTCAGGACTCCGTCGGCAAAAACATTCAGTACTTC
CSVQDSVGKNIQYF
>TRBD2|TRBJ2-4|TRBV29-1|many
TGCAGCGTTGAAGATTGGGCGGGGGATCTAGCCAAAAACATTCAGTACTTC
CSVEDWAGDLAKNIQYF
>-|TRBJ2-5|TRBV7-2|-
TGTGCCAGCAGCTTAGTCGACAGTCTAGAGACCCAGTACTTC
CASSLVDSLETQYF
>-|TRBJ2-5|TRBV7-6|many
TGTGCCAGCAGCTTTGGTCTCGGGGGCGGGCTAACGACCCAGTACTTC
CASSFGLGGGLTTQYF
>-|TRBJ2-5|TRBV29-1|-
TGCAGCGTTGTGGGGCAGAACGAACCTTCTGAGACCCAGTACTTC
CSVVGQNEPSETQYF
>TRBD2|TRBJ2-1|TRBV11-3|many
TGTGCCAGCAGCCCGGGAGGGGCGGGAGGGCCTTACAATGAGCAGTTCTTC
CASSPGGAGGPYNEQFF
>-|TRBJ2-5|TRBV29-1|many
TGCAGCGTTGAGACGACAGACCGACACGACACCCAGTACTTC
CSVETTDRHDTQYF
>-|TRBJ2-4|TRBV15|many
TGTGCCACCAGCAGTCTGAAGGGGAACATTCAGTACTTC
CATSSLKGNIQYF
>TRBD2|TRBJ2-7|TRBV27|many
TGTGCCAGCAGTCCACTAGCGGGAGCCTACGAGCAGTACTTC
CASSPLAGAYEQYF
>-|TRBJ2-3|TRBV9|many
TGTGCCAGCAGCCCCGACAGTACAGCGCAGTATTTT
CASSPDSTAQYF
>-|TRBJ2-5|TRBV5-1|many
TGCGCCAGCAGCTTCCGTACAGTCCAAGAGACCCAGTACTTC
CASSFRTVQETQYF
>-|TRBJ2-2|TRBV11-3|many
TGTGCCAGCAGCCCTCGGGGTAGCACCGGGGAGCTGTTTTTT
CASSPRGSTGELFF
>-|TRBJ2-3|TRBV2|few
TGTGCCAGCATGGGAAATGCGCAGTATTTT
CASMGNAQYF
>TRBD1|TRBJ2-7|TRBV7-8|many
TGTGCCAGCAGCTTAGGTGCTTGGGACAGGGGGCACGAGCAGTACTTC
CASSLGAWDRGHEQYF
>TRBD2|TRBJ2-7|TRBV3-1|many
TGTGCCAGCAGCCAAGTTAAACTAGCGGGAGGCGAGCAGTACTTC
CASSQVKLAGGEQYF
>-|TRBJ2-7|TRBV2|many
TGTGCCAGCAGCCAAGTCTACGAGCAGTACTTC
CASSQVYEQYF